These 15 T cell receptor beta chains were sequenced from one sample in a study of spatial heterogeneity in lung cancer. TCRdb re-called the 5' RACE reads with MiXCR, one entry per CDR3 protein. The sample includes about 12,000 distinct CDR3 sequences, 14% of them seen just once. Stated time point: sample taken at primary tumor resection. Tumor, nontumor lung or frozen PBMC supplied whole RNA, sequenced without sorting. Sequencing used PBMCs, obtained at surgery. The receptors were sampled from a female donor with early-stage non-small cell lung cancer.

This clonotype was seen many times. This chain uses TRBV5-1 with TRBJ2-2; no clear D gene. The CDR3 is made up of 13 amino acids. The germline V and J ends were trimmed by 6 bases and 4 bases, with 10 bases remaining between them. The V gene's germline CDR1 is SGHRS and CDR2 YFSETQ. The CDR3 sequence: CASKVGATGELFF. CDR3 bases: TGCGCCAGCAAGGTCGGCGCCACCGGGGAGCTGTTTTTT.

This clonotype was recorded at least ten times. CDR3 sequence: CASSAGPGGAPPLHF. CDR3 nucleotide sequence: TGTGCCAGCAGCGCCGGACCGGGGGGTGCTCCACCCCTCCACTTT. This chain links TRBV7-2 with TRBJ1-6; tentative D call: TRBD1 (5 bases). Trimming pared 5 bases from V and 11 bases from J, leaving 19 bases between. Per germline, CDR1 SGHTA and CDR2 FQGNSA. The CDR3 runs to 15 residues.

This clonotype is categorized as medium-sized. The chain is built from TRBV20-1 and TRBJ2-5; TRBD1 aligns across 12 bases. V dropped 3 bases and J dropped 5; count of bases not matched to a gene: 4. The CDR3 length is 14 residues. CDR1 and CDR2 from the germline V gene are DFQATT and SNEGSKA (reference sequence). The CDR3 spells CSARFGTGGETQYF. As DNA, the CDR3 is TGCAGTGCTAGGTTTGGGACAGGGGGCGAGACCCAGTACTTC.

The CDR3 here is CASGKFEQYF. The CDR3 DNA sequence: TGTGCCAGCGGAAAGTTCGAGCAGTACTTC. The chain links TRBV28 to TRBJ2-7; D is uncertain. Trimming removed 8 bases from V and 6 bases from J, with 8 bases in between. The CDR3 length is 10 residues. The germline V gene has CDR1 MDHEN and CDR2 SYDVKM.

By its share, this clonotype is medium-sized. This chain links TRBV21-1 with TRBJ2-7. TRBV21-1 is noted as a pseudogene. CDR3 length: 17 amino acids. The CDR3 bases are TGTGCCAGCAGCAAAGATATAACGGCGGGGAGCCCCTACGAGCAGTACTTC. Its protein is CASSKDITAGSPYEQYF.

This clonotype is classed as medium-sized. The V gene is TRBV6-5, the J gene TRBJ1-3; D remains ambiguous. CDR1 is MNHEY and CDR2 is SVGAGI in the germline V gene. V was pared by 6 bases and J by 1 base, with 10 bases between. The CDR3 runs 14 residues. The CDR3 protein is CASRLGRSGNTIYF. In nucleotides, the CDR3 is TGTGCCAGCAGATTAGGGCGTTCTGGAAACACCATATATTTT.

This clonotype is termed medium-sized. This chain connects TRBV7-9 to TRBJ2-5; D is perhaps TRBD1 or TRBD2 (5 bases each). Trimming shortened V by 5 bases and J by 5 bases, and 12 bases separated the two germline ends. CDR1 and CDR2 from the germline V gene are SEHNR and FQNEAQ (reference sequence). CDR3 length: 13 residues. The CDR3 DNA reads as TGTGCCAGCAGCCTAGTGGGGGTGGAGACCCAGTACTTC. Its translation is CASSLVGVETQYF. The full variable domain, rest sourced from reference TRBV7-9 and TRBJ2-5, is DTGVSQNPRHKITKRGQNVTFRCDPISEHNRLYWYRQTLGQGPEFLTYFQNEAQLEKSRLLSDRFSAERPKGSFSTLEIQRTEQGDSAMYLCASSLVGVETQYFGPGTRLLVL.

This clonotype was detected ten times or more. The J gene is TRBJ2-5, the V gene TRBV2; 9 bases map to TRBD2. CDR1 and CDR2 (germline): SNHLY, FYNNEI. V gave up 7 bases and J gave up 5 bases; unmatched junction bases: 11. This CDR3 region has 15 residues. The CDR3, as DNA: TGTGCCAGCACCAGGTCCAGCGGGGGGTGGGAGACCCAGTACTTC. Translation gives CASTRSSGGWETQYF.

This chain joins TRBV7-9 and TRBJ1-2; D perhaps matches TRBD1 (5 bases). V shed 5 bases and J shed 3 bases, with 16 bases lying between them. CDR1 and CDR2 (germline): SEHNR, FQNEAQ (reference sequence). The CDR3 sequence is 15 residues long. CDR3 bases: TGTGCCAGCAGCCCTGGAGGGACGGACTACTATGGCTACACCTTC. It yields the protein CASSPGGTDYYGYTF.

Judged by abundance, this clonotype is medium-sized (0.01 to 0.1%). The junction and the germline gene differ at one end; a read error may be behind it. The chain recombines TRBV5-1 with TRBJ1-1; D gene unclear. The CDR3 runs to 11 residues. Germline-derived CDR1 and CDR2 are SGHRS and YFSETQ. For the CDR3, the DNA is TGCGCCAGCAGCGCCGGCACTCAAGCTTTCTTT. It encodes CASSAGTQAFF.

In this sample, this clonotype is medium-sized. The CDR3 nucleotides are TGTGCCACCAGCAGAGATGGGGGGGCTTACAATGAGCAGTTCTTC. This encodes CATSRDGGAYNEQFF. The chain recombines TRBV15 with TRBJ2-1, with D perhaps TRBD2 (7 bases). From germline, CDR1 is LNHNV and CDR2 YYDKDF (reference sequence). The germline V and J ends were trimmed by 0 bases and 4 bases, with 10 bases remaining between them. The CDR3 totals 15 residues.

By frequency in the sample, this clonotype is medium-sized. The chain combines TRBV7-3 with TRBJ1-1; D uncertain. CDR1 and CDR2 (germline): SGHTA, FQGTGA. V was clipped by 4 bases and J by 3 bases, with 15 bases between them. The CDR3 is 15 residues long. As DNA, the CDR3 is TGTGCCAGCAGCTCCCAGTTAGGTCGGGACACTGAAGCTTTCTTT. This gives the protein CASSSQLGRDTEAFF.

This clonotype was counted ten times or more. The chain joins TRBV4-2 to TRBJ2-7, with TRBD1 matching over 8 bases. Germline CDR1 LGHNA, CDR2 YNFKEQ. J lost 7 bases, V lost 4 bases, and 12 bases had no gene match. The CDR3 consists of 15 residues. CDR3 loop: CASSPDGQGWGEQYF. The CDR3 DNA follows: TGTGCCAGCAGCCCCGACGGACAGGGATGGGGGGAGCAGTACTTC.

This clonotype was seen at least ten times. This rearrangement joins TRBV2 to TRBJ2-7; 14 bases match TRBD2. With 3 bases clipped from V and 4 bases from J, the junction kept 5 bases outside the gene matches. The CDR3 sequence is 16 residues long. Germline loops: CDR1 SNHLY, CDR2 FYNNEI. The DNA for the CDR3 is TGTGCCAGCAGTGAGGGACTAGCGGGAGCCGGGTACGAGCAGTACTTC. Translating gives CASSEGLAGAGYEQYF.

This clonotype ranks as medium-sized. The rearrangement uses TRBV30 and TRBJ2-7; possibly TRBD2 for D (5 bases). V shed 8 bases and J shed 6 bases, with 20 bases lying between them. This CDR3 comprises 13 residues. Germline-derived CDR1 and CDR2 are GTSNPN and SVGIG (reference sequence). The CDR3 DNA follows: TGTGCCCGTGGTATCGGGAACCGGGGCGAGCAGTACTTC. Amino acid sequence: CARGIGNRGEQYF.